Listed here are 29 T cell receptor beta chains from one sample, sequenced in a study of blood T cells in healthy people across ages. A second PCR, run for roughly 7 to 11 cycles, used a sample-barcoded 5' primer plus a J-beta primer mix. TCRdb re-derived calls from the 5' RACE reads in MiXCR, one entry per CDR3 protein. The table lists about 510,000 distinct CDR3 sequences, around 27% of them singletons. The same sample was also studied in work on T cells of mothers and their children.

The sequenced sample consisted of blood. These receptors originate from a boy aged 2 to 10 in good health.

The rearrangement uses TRBV5-1 and TRBJ1-1; D is undetermined. This CDR3 spans 16 amino acids. Germline values: CDR1 SGHRS, CDR2 YFSETQ. Trimming pared 2 bases from V and 4 bases from J, leaving 18 bases between. CDR3 bases: TGCGCCAGCAGCTTCTGGACTCTCCTCAAACCCACTGAAGCTTTCTTT. Its translation is CASSFWTLLKPTEAFF.

The rearrangement uses TRBV29-1 and TRBJ2-3, with D perhaps TRBD1 or TRBD2 (7 bases each). The CDR3 extends over 16 amino acids. Trimming cost V 5 bases and J 2 bases, with 20 bases left between them. From germline, CDR1 is SQVTM and CDR2 ANQGSEA. The CDR3 loop is CSVRGLLADFTDTQYF. DNA for the CDR3: TGCAGCGTTAGGGGGCTGCTAGCGGATTTCACAGATACGCAGTATTTT.

This chain links TRBV6-5 with TRBJ2-5, with D possibly being TRBD2 (5 bases). The ends were cut back, 4 bases at V and 0 bases at J, with 18 bases in the middle. This CDR3 spans 17 amino acids. Germline CDR1 reads MNHEY; CDR2 reads SVGAGI. CDR3 coding DNA: TGTGCCAGCAGTTCCCTAAAGGTGCCGGGGTACCAAGAGACCCAGTACTTC. Protein product: CASSSLKVPGYQETQYF.

The chain links TRBV12-3 or TRBV12-4 to TRBJ2-4, with TRBD1 as a possible D gene (6 bases). The CDR3 is made up of 12 amino acids. Deletions cut 7 bases from V and 7 bases from J, with 11 bases between. The CDR3 nucleotides are TGTGCCAGCACCTTTACAGGGAACATTCAGTACTTC. As protein: CASTFTGNIQYF.

This clonotype has a handful of counts. A junction end diverges from the germline sequence, so it may reflect a read error. The chain is built from TRBV7-7 and TRBJ2-1, with D perhaps TRBD2 (6 bases). CDR1 SSHAT and CDR2 FNYEAQ come from the germline V gene (reference sequence). The CDR3 sequence is 18 residues long. In DNA form, the CDR3 reads TGTGCTAGCAGCTTGGCGATATTTGGGACTCACCCCTACAATGAGCAGTTCTTC. Protein: CASSLAIFGTHPYNEQFF.

The chain joins TRBV4-1 to TRBJ1-6, with D possibly matching TRBD1 (6 bases). V dropped 1 base and J dropped 8 bases, with 6 bases sitting between them. The CDR3 covers 13 residues. CDR1 is MGHRA and CDR2 is YSYEKL in the germline V gene. CDR3 protein: CASSQAGDSPLHF. The CDR3 coding sequence is TGCGCCAGCAGCCAAGCAGGGGATTCACCCCTCCACTTT.

As DNA, the CDR3 is TGTGCCAGCAGGAACCCAAAGCACACTGAAGCTTTCTTT. The encoded protein is CASRNPKHTEAFF. V usage is TRBV6-6 and J usage is TRBJ1-1; D unresolved. The V gene lost 6 bases and the J gene lost 3 bases, with 11 bases spanning the gap. Looked up from germline, CDR1 is MNHNY and CDR2 is SVGAGI (reference sequence). The CDR3 spans 13 residues.

CDR3 sequence (DNA): TGTGCCAGCAGCCGCGGTCTAGCGGCCACCCACGAGCAGTACTTC. Protein: CASSRGLAATHEQYF. V gene TRBV11-2 combines with J gene TRBJ2-5; 7 nucleotides line up with TRBD2. Judging by the DNA end, TRBJ2-7 fits better; the J call may be wrong. The CDR3 is made up of 15 amino acids. Germline CDR1 is SGHAT and CDR2 is FQNNGV.

The V gene is TRBV3-1, the J gene TRBJ2-7; 7 bases line up with TRBD1. The CDR3 has 15 residues. J lost 2 bases, V lost 2 bases, and 6 bases had no gene match. CDR1 LGHDT and CDR2 YNNKEL come from the germline V gene (reference sequence). In nucleotides, the CDR3 is TGTGCCAGCAGCCAACACAGGGGAATAACCTACGAGCAGTACTTC. Translating gives CASSQHRGITYEQYF.

This clonotype was found many times. The chain uses TRBV6-2 or TRBV6-3 and TRBJ2-5; TRBD2 matches at 11 bases. Germline CDR1 MNHEY, CDR2 SVGEGT. This CDR3 comprises 15 residues. The ends lost 5 bases at V and 5 bases at J; junction bases unmatched: 7. CDR3 residues: CASSLLAGGVETQYF. As DNA, the CDR3 is TGTGCCAGCAGTCTGCTAGCGGGGGGAGTGGAGACCCAGTACTTC.

This clonotype was counted a few times. V gene TRBV7-9 combines with J gene TRBJ1-4; no clear D gene. The V gene's germline CDR1 is SEHNR and CDR2 FQNEAQ (reference sequence). CDR3 length: 16 amino acids. V lost 2 bases, J lost 0 bases, and 10 bases lay in between. The CDR3 sequence is CASSLWSLPTNEKLFF. Here the CDR3 DNA reads TGTGCCAGCAGCTTATGGTCCTTACCAACTAATGAAAAACTGTTTTTT. Filled out from reference TRBV7-9 and TRBJ1-4, the complete variable domain reads DTGVSQNPRHKITKRGQNVTFRCDPISEHNRLYWYRQTLGQGPEFLTYFQNEAQLEKSRLLSDRFSAERPKGSFSTLEIQRTEQGDSAMYLCASSLWSLPTNEKLFFGSGTQLSVL.

As regards this clonotype: The junction departs from germline at one end; a sequencing error may be responsible. The genes are TRBV6-6 and TRBJ2-7, with D maybe TRBD2 (6 bases). Germline CDR1 MNHNY, CDR2 SVGAGI (reference sequence). There are 12 residues in the CDR3. In DNA, the CDR3 is TGTGCCAGTCGGGGGTTTTACTACGAGCGGTACTTC. Translating it yields CASRGFYYERYF.

V is TRBV20-1 and J is TRBJ2-3; the match to TRBD2 covers 11 bases. Trimming cost V 7 bases and J 4 bases; bases outside gene matches: 31. Germline V gives CDR1 DFQATT, CDR2 SNEGSKA (reference sequence). This CDR3 has 22 amino acids. CDR3 bases: TGCAGTGGCAAGGGAACGCTTTGGGGGAGTGCTAGCGGGAGGAGGATAGCAGATACGCAGTATTTT. Translated, it gives CSGKGTLWGSASGRRIADTQYF.

The rearrangement joins TRBV28 to TRBJ1-4; D is uncertain. The CDR3 sequence is 12 residues long. V lost 7 bases and J lost 8, with 11 bases in between. Germline loops: CDR1 MDHEN, CDR2 SYDVKM. The CDR3 protein is CASTSEREKLFF. The CDR3 bases are TGTGCCAGCACCTCAGAGAGAGAAAAACTGTTTTTT.

This chain joins TRBV20-1 and TRBJ2-7; TRBD2 aligns across 12 bases. V lost 5 bases to trimming and J lost 3 bases; unmatched junction nucleotides: 8. The CDR3 is 15 residues long. CDR1 is DFQATT, CDR2 SNEGSKA, per germline (reference sequence). This CDR3 is CSARLAGEGIYEQYF. CDR3 sequence (DNA): TGCAGTGCTCGACTAGCGGGAGAAGGAATCTACGAGCAGTACTTC.

The V and J genes are TRBV29-1 and TRBJ2-5; D is ambiguous. The CDR3 contains 14 residues. Germline V gene lookup returns CDR1 SQVTM and CDR2 ANQGSEA. The germline V and J ends were trimmed by 0 bases and 4 bases, with 12 bases remaining between them. CDR3 loop: CSVEDGKTGETQYF. The CDR3 DNA follows: TGCAGCGTTGAAGATGGTAAGACCGGAGAGACCCAGTACTTC.

The gene calls are TRBV5-1 and TRBJ2-7; TRBD2 matches 9 bases. The CDR3 has 16 residues. V trimming: 0 bases; J trimming: 3 bases; junction bases outside the gene matches: 7. CDR1 and CDR2 (germline): SGHRS, YFSETQ. CDR3 nucleotide sequence: TGCGCCAGCAGCTTGGCCGACGGCGGGAGGGTCTACGAGCAGTACTTC. Its translation is CASSLADGGRVYEQYF.

A few counts support this clonotype. This chain joins TRBV4-1 and TRBJ2-7; TRBD2 might be the D (5 bases). The V end lost 0 bases, the J end lost 7 bases, and 7 bases lay between the germline ends. The CDR3 length is 12 residues. Germline CDR1 reads MGHRA; CDR2 reads YSYEKL. CDR3 amino acids: CASSQEPGEQYF. The CDR3 DNA reads as TGCGCCAGCAGCCAAGAGCCGGGAGAGCAGTACTTC.

The chain links TRBV19 to TRBJ2-5; D may be TRBD2 (5 bases). Germline V gene data show CDR1 as LNHDA and CDR2 as SQIVND (reference sequence). The CDR3 loop spans 14 amino acids. Between the trimmed V and J ends, which lost 5 bases and 5 bases, there was a span of 15 bases. Written as DNA, the CDR3 is TGTGCCAGTAGTCCCTGGAGGTTAGCGGAGACCCAGTACTTC. This encodes CASSPWRLAETQYF.

This clonotype has a handful of counts. The chain links TRBV30 to TRBJ2-7; the D call may be TRBD1 or TRBD2 (5 bases each). This CDR3 region has 13 residues. V gave up 1 base and J gave up 2 bases, with 9 bases separating them. The germline CDR1 and CDR2 sequences are GTSNPN and SVGIG (reference sequence). CDR3 region: CAWSAWGTYEQYF. The CDR3, as DNA: TGTGCCTGGAGTGCGTGGGGGACCTACGAGCAGTACTTC.

The table lists this clonotype with a few counts. The gene calls are TRBV12-3 or TRBV12-4 and TRBJ2-7, with D perhaps TRBD1 (6 bases). This CDR3 comprises 11 residues. V lost 3 bases and J 7 bases, leaving 7 bases between the germline ends. The CDR3 DNA reads TGTGCCAGCAGTTTTACAGGGGAGCAGTACTTC. Amino acid sequence: CASSFTGEQYF.

The V gene is TRBV5-1, the J gene TRBJ2-5; D gene uncertain. The germline V gene has CDR1 SGHRS and CDR2 YFSETQ. Trimming left V 0 bases short and J 6 bases short, with 12 bases between. The CDR3 has 14 amino acids. The CDR3 loop reads CASSLDPSLKTQYF. The CDR3 coding sequence is TGCGCCAGCAGCTTGGATCCTAGTTTGAAGACCCAGTACTTC.

V and J are TRBV29-1 and TRBJ2-1; 8 bases match TRBD2. The trim removed 5 bases at V and 8 bases at J, leaving 14 bases unmatched. CDR1 and CDR2 (germline): SQVTM, ANQGSEA. The CDR3 has 15 residues. CDR3 loop: CSVFLAGWGSDEQFF. As DNA, the CDR3 is TGCAGCGTTTTTTTAGCGGGGTGGGGGTCCGATGAGCAGTTCTTC.

This clonotype was picked up a small number of times. The V gene is TRBV19, the J gene TRBJ2-3, with D hard to call. The CDR3 is made up of 13 amino acids. The V gene lost 7 bases and the J gene lost 0 bases, with 8 bases spanning the gap. CDR1 is LNHDA, CDR2 SQIVND, per germline (reference sequence). DNA for the CDR3: TGTGCCAGTACCCCGAAAAGCACAGATACGCAGTATTTT. It is translated as CASTPKSTDTQYF.

This clonotype showed up just a few times. The chain links TRBV5-1 to TRBJ2-3; the D gene is possibly TRBD2 (6 bases). V dropped 4 bases and J dropped 6 bases, with 9 bases sitting between them. This CDR3 has 12 amino acids. Germline CDR1 SGHRS, CDR2 YFSETQ. DNA for the CDR3: TGCGCCAGCAGCCATGGGAGGGATACGCAGTATTTT. Its protein is CASSHGRDTQYF.

This clonotype was seen repeatedly, ten times or more. The chain recombines TRBV13 with TRBJ2-2, with D unclear. Trimming removed 5 bases at V and 0 bases at J, with 13 bases between. Germline values: CDR1 PRHDT, CDR2 FYEKMQ (reference sequence). The CDR3 sequence is 16 residues long. CDR3 DNA sequence: TGTGCCAGCAGCGGCGCGGCGGTTTCGAACACCGGGGAGCTGTTTTTT. Its translation is CASSGAAVSNTGELFF.

The gene calls are TRBV12-3 or TRBV12-4 and TRBJ2-1, with 13 bases that match TRBD2. CDR3 size: 17 residues. V lost 2 bases, J lost 5 bases, and 6 bases stayed unmatched. The chain's CDR3 is CASSLIRTSGGHNEQFF. The CDR3, as DNA: TGTGCCAGCAGTTTAATTCGGACTAGCGGGGGTCACAATGAGCAGTTCTTC.

This clonotype was detected many times. The V and J genes are TRBV12-3 or TRBV12-4 and TRBJ1-1, with 10 bases matching TRBD1. CDR3 size: 13 residues. The J segment lost 6 bases and the V segment lost 4 bases, leaving 2 bases of the junction unmatched. The CDR3 spells CASSWDRGSEAFF. DNA of the CDR3: TGTGCCAGCAGTTGGGACAGGGGATCTGAAGCTTTCTTT.

V gene TRBV10-3 combines with J gene TRBJ2-5; 7 nucleotides line up with TRBD1. Looked up from germline, CDR1 is ENHRY and CDR2 is SYGVKD. J lost 4 bases, V lost 0 bases, and 2 bases had no gene match. The CDR3 length is 14 residues. The CDR3 region is CAISESTGSETQYF. The CDR3 region has the DNA TGTGCCATCAGTGAGTCGACAGGGTCAGAGACCCAGTACTTC.